A selection of T cell receptor beta chains follows, all from one sample in a study of cytomegalovirus exposure and HLA in healthy donors. Sequenced by immunoSEQ multiplex PCR; TCRdb stores in-frame clones only, minus some. Of over 40,000 clones listed, under 75% are singletons. The sequenced sample was PBMCs. The source is a man aged 30 to 45 in good health and CMV-seronegative. Each CDR3 is given with its conserved first and last residue. D genes are given only for firm matches.

TRBD1 TRBJ2-7 TRBV7-9 CASSLALGTEIVSEQYF
TRBD2 TRBJ2-7 TRBV29-1 CSVLGTSRNSYEQYF
. TRBJ1-2 TRBV27 CASSLGGGYGYTF
. TRBJ1-5 TRBV9 CASSVWGPSNQPQHF
. TRBJ2-7 TRBV29-1 CSVLTGYSYEQYF
. TRBJ2-3 TRBV5-4 CASSPAPSVGTDTQYF
TRBD2 TRBJ2-7 TRBV7-9 CASSYTSGLSYEQYF
TRBD1 TRBJ2-3 TRBV5-4 CASSSGQITDTQYF
. TRBJ2-7 TRBV20-1 CSAVQVDEQYF
. TRBJ2-5 TRBV5-1 CASRSTAQETQYF
. TRBJ2-1 TRBV7-9 CASSARWAEDEQFF
TRBD1 TRBJ1-5 TRBV28 CASSWRTGGNQPQHF
. TRBJ2-3 TRBV9 CASSDPDTWAPDTQYF
TRBD1 TRBJ1-2 TRBV6-5 CASRIDRADGYTF
. TRBJ2-2 TRBV4-2 CASSQDRSATGELFF
TRBD2 TRBJ2-6 TRBV6-1 CASRGRGSGANVLTF
. TRBJ1-1 TRBV18 CASSGQRGTEAFF
. TRBJ2-7 TRBV7-8 CASSRRGRDLLLEPYEQYF
TRBD2 TRBJ2-7 TRBV7-9 CASSLSRLAGGRDEQYF
TRBD1 TRBJ2-5 TRBV5-4 CASTRQGGNQETQYF
. TRBJ2-7 TRBV6-1 CASSEGLLPLYEQYF
TRBD2 TRBJ2-1 TRBV5-1 CASSLGLAAYNEQFF